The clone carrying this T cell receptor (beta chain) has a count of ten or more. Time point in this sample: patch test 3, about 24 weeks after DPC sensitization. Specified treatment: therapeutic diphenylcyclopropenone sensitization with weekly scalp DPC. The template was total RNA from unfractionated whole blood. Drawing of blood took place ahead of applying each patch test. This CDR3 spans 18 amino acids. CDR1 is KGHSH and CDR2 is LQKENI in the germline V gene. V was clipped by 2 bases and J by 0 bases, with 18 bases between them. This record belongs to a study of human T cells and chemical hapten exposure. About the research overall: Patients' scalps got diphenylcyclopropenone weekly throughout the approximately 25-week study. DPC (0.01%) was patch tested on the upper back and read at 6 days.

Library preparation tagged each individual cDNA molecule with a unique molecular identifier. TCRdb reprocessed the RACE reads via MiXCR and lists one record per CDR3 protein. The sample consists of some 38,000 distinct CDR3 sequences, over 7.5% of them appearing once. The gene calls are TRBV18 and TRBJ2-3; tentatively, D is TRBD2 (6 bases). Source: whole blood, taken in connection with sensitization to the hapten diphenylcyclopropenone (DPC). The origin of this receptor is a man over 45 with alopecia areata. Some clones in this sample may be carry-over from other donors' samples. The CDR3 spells CASSPTRVSGTSTDTQYF. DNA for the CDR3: TGTGCCAGCTCACCAACTCGGGTTAGCGGTACTAGCACAGATACGCAGTATTTT.